Presented here are 12 T cell receptor beta chains from one specimen sequenced in a study of shared clonotypes between healthy human individuals. The data were produced by immunoSEQ multiplex PCR, yet TCRdb's version contains in-frame clones alone and is incomplete. The sample holds about 690,000 clones, roughly 91% seen once. Sequenced input: memory CD8+ T cells from PBMCs. Stated subset: CD45RO+ cells pooled with CCR7-negative TemRA cells. Receptor source: a young man in good health. Some clones in this sample may be carry-over from other donors' samples.

The chain links TRBV9 to TRBJ1-2, with D possibly being TRBD1 (6 bases). The CDR3 covers 14 residues. Germline lookup yields CDR1 SGDLS and CDR2 YYNGEE. Trimming shortened V by 4 bases and J by 3 bases, and 13 bases separated the two germline ends. This CDR3 reads CASSTRDTDYGYTF. CDR3 sequence (DNA): TGTGCCAGCAGCACCCGGGACACGGACTATGGCTACACCTTC.

The rearrangement joins TRBV11-2 to TRBJ2-5, with TRBD1 as a possible D gene (6 bases). Per the germline V gene, CDR1 is SGHAT and CDR2 is FQNNGV. This CDR3 is 16 amino acids long. V was pared by 4 bases and J by 2 bases, with 17 bases between. CDR3 residues: CASSWMITGRQETQYF. As DNA, the CDR3 is TGTGCCAGCAGCTGGATGATCACAGGGAGACAAGAGACCCAGTACTTC.

Worth noting for this clone: An end of the junction differs from the germline gene, which may be a read error. This rearrangement joins TRBV7-9 to TRBJ1-2, with a possible D match to TRBD1 (5 bases). There are 11 residues in the CDR3. CDR1 SEHNR and CDR2 FQNEAQ come from the germline V gene (reference sequence). The CDR3 is CASSPWGRALF. CDR3 coding DNA: TGTGCCAGCAGCCCATGGGGCCGGGCCCTCTTC.

A few counts support this clone. V is TRBV7-9 and J is TRBJ2-7; D is unresolved. From germline, CDR1 is SEHNR and CDR2 FQNEAQ (reference sequence). The ends were cut back, 3 bases at V and 5 bases at J, with 5 bases in the middle. The CDR3 runs 11 residues. The CDR3 nucleotides read TGTGCCAGCAGCTTGTGGGACGAGCAGTACTTC. Its protein product is CASSLWDEQYF.

J is TRBJ2-5 and V is TRBV6-1; TRBD1 or TRBD2 may be the D gene (6 bases each). Germline V gene data show CDR1 as MNHNS and CDR2 as SASEGT. Trimming pared 10 bases from V and 5 bases from J, leaving 20 bases between. This CDR3 is 14 amino acids long. CDR3 sequence: CATGPWGALETQYF. CDR3 nucleotide sequence: TGTGCCACGGGCCCCTGGGGGGCGTTGGAGACCCAGTACTTC.

This chain joins TRBV5-1 and TRBJ2-7; TRBD1 aligns across 8 bases. V trimming: 4 bases; J trimming: 7 bases; junction bases outside the gene matches: 7. Germline-derived CDR1 and CDR2 are SGHRS and YFSETQ. The CDR3 sequence is 13 residues long. This chain's CDR3 is CASSPWTGREQYF. The CDR3 region has the DNA TGCGCCAGCAGCCCGTGGACAGGGCGAGAGCAGTACTTC.

In DNA form, the CDR3 reads TGTGCCAGCAGTTGGGTCAGATTAGATCAGCCCCAGCATTTT. This encodes CASSWVRLDQPQHF. The chain has TRBV28 and TRBJ1-5; D is ambiguous. Germline values: CDR1 MDHEN, CDR2 SYDVKM. The CDR3 runs to 14 residues. V was trimmed by 4 bases and J by 5 bases, leaving 12 bases between them.

This clone has a single count. The V gene is TRBV4-1, the J gene TRBJ2-7; the D gene is possibly TRBD1 (7 bases). CDR3 size: 21 residues. Germline V CDR1 and CDR2: MGHRA, YSYEKL. The V gene lost 0 bases and the J gene lost 2 bases, with 29 bases spanning the gap. CDR3 loop: CASSQDRMTGLRTKPAYEQYF. CDR3 DNA sequence: TGCGCCAGCAGCCAAGATCGCATGACAGGGTTGAGGACTAAACCTGCCTACGAGCAGTACTTC.

This rearrangement joins TRBV15 to TRBJ2-7, with a possible D match to TRBD1 (5 bases). V shed 5 bases and J shed 6 bases, with 14 bases lying between them. Per the germline V gene, CDR1 is LNHNV and CDR2 is YYDKDF (reference sequence). The CDR3 sequence is 13 residues long. CDR3 region: CATSQVRAVEQYF. CDR3 nucleotides: TGTGCCACCAGCCAGGTCAGGGCGGTCGAGCAGTACTTC.

The chain couples TRBV5-6 to TRBJ1-2; 8 positions match TRBD1. J gave up 6 bases and V 2 bases, and 6 bases lay outside the gene matches. CDR3 length equals 14 residues. The germline V gene has CDR1 SGHDT and CDR2 YYEEEE. In DNA form, the CDR3 reads TGTGCCAGCAGCTTCGGGACAGGAGGCAATGGCTACACCTTC. It is translated as CASSFGTGGNGYTF. The full variable domain, in which reference TRBV5-6 and TRBJ1-2 provide the parts outside the CDR3, is DAGVTQSPTHLIKTRGQQVTLRCSPKSGHDTVSWYQQALGQGPQFIFQYYEEEERQRGNFPDRFSGHQFPNYSSELNVNALLLGDSALYLCASSFGTGGNGYTFGSGTRLTVV.

The chain employs TRBV19 and TRBJ1-5; maybe TRBD1 (5 bases). The CDR3 consists of 14 residues. V shed 2 bases and J shed 7 bases, with 12 bases lying between them. The germline V gene encodes CDR1 LNHDA and CDR2 SQIVND (reference sequence). CDR3 DNA sequence: TGTGCCAGTAGTATACCCCGGGACGAACAGCCCCAGCATTTT. Protein product: CASSIPRDEQPQHF.

The chain uses TRBV9 and TRBJ1-1, with a weak D call TRBD1 (6 bases). The length of the CDR3 is 15 residues. The V end was cut by 4 bases, the J end by 4 bases, with 17 bases between. Germline CDR1 and CDR2: SGDLS and YYNGEE. This chain's CDR3 is CASSPQGPLVTEAFF. The CDR3 coding sequence is TGTGCCAGCAGCCCGCAGGGGCCTCTCGTCACTGAAGCTTTCTTT.